Listed here is a single T cell receptor (beta chain). This sample was included in a study of blood T cell repertoires in COVID-19. Germline-derived CDR1 and CDR2 are SGHVS and FQNEAQ. V shed 2 bases and J 2 bases; nucleotides not matched to a gene: 7. The CDR3 runs to 16 residues. In the original analysis: The assay estimated nucleated cells by amplifying reference gene primers. Sequencing was performed with immunoSEQ multiplex PCR; in TCRdb, only in-frame clones are kept and a portion is missing. V and J calls and clone size follow that table, whereas D and trimming were derived from the DNA. The top ten clones hold about a tenth of a sample with 130,000 to 150,000 clones, 70% to 85% of them seen once.

Sequenced input: peripheral blood. The chain is built from TRBV7-8 and TRBJ2-3, with 7 bases fitting TRBD2. This clonotype originated in a man between 60 and 75 years old with active or convalescent COVID-19. The CDR3 reads CASSLRGGSPTDTQYF. CDR3 in DNA: TGTGCCAGCAGCTTAAGGGGCGGGAGTCCCACAGATACGCAGTATTTT. The entire variable domain, with the rest obtained from reference TRBV7-8 and TRBJ2-3, is as follows: GAGVSQSPRYKVAKRGQDVALRCDPISGHVSLFWYQQALGQGPEFLTYFQNEAQLDKSGLPSDRFFAERPEGSVSTLKIQRTQQEDSAVYLCASSLRGGSPTDTQYFGPGTRLTVL.